This passage covers 20 T cell receptor beta chains from one sample sequenced in a study of blood T cell repertoires in COVID-19. Assay used: immunoSEQ multiplex PCR; TCRdb lists only in-frame clones, some missing. Among 150,000 to 200,000 clones, approximately 87% were seen once, and the ten largest hold around 1%. Specimen: peripheral blood. The receptors were sampled from a woman under 30 who had recovered from COVID-19.

The sample holds a few counts of this clone. The V and J genes are TRBV7-6 and TRBJ2-1; TRBD1 aligns across 9 bases. The V and J ends lost 0 bases and 8 bases, in that order; junction bases with no gene match: 5. The CDR3 has 15 residues. Germline V CDR1 and CDR2: SGHVS, FNYEAQ. The DNA of the CDR3 is TGTGCCAGCAGCTTAGCGGGGACAGGGTTGGATGAGCAGTTCTTC. Amino acids: CASSLAGTGLDEQFF. The full variable domain, rest sourced from reference TRBV7-6 and TRBJ2-1, is GAGVSQSPRYKVTKRGQDVALRCDPISGHVSLYWYRQALGQGPEFLTYFNYEAQQDKSGLPNDRFSAERPEGSISTLTIQRTEQRDSAMYRCASSLAGTGLDEQFFGPGTRLTVL.

J is TRBJ1-2 and V is TRBV7-2; possible D gene TRBD1, 6 bases. The CDR3 is 13 residues long. V gave up 5 bases and J gave up 8 bases, with 15 bases separating them. From germline, CDR1 is SGHTA and CDR2 FQGNSA. The CDR3 sequence is CASSPQGSGGYTF. DNA of the CDR3: TGTGCCAGCAGCCCACAGGGTTCAGGCGGCTACACCTTC.

This sequence joins TRBV7-9 and TRBJ2-7; 9 bases match TRBD1. V lost 7 bases to trimming and J lost 1 base; unmatched junction nucleotides: 17. Germline CDR1 is SEHNR and CDR2 is FQNEAQ (reference sequence). CDR3 length: 18 amino acids. The CDR3 spells CASTYKQDGQGNSYEQYV. For the CDR3, the DNA is TGTGCCAGCACCTATAAACAGGACGGACAGGGGAATTCCTACGAGCAGTACGTC.

This clone was counted a few times. The chain joins TRBV7-3 to TRBJ2-1, with 7 bases matching TRBD1. Per germline, CDR1 SGHTA and CDR2 FQGTGA. V lost 2 bases to trimming and J lost 2 bases; unmatched junction nucleotides: 6. The CDR3 sequence is 16 residues long. The CDR3 sequence: CASSLEGQVTYNEQFF. The CDR3 region has the DNA TGTGCCAGCAGCTTAGAAGGACAGGTGACCTACAATGAGCAGTTCTTC.

This chain links TRBV7-3 with TRBJ2-3; 10 bases align to TRBD2. Germline CDR1 SGHTA, CDR2 FQGTGA. V dropped 5 bases and J dropped 1; count of bases not matched to a gene: 3. The CDR3 sequence is 15 residues long. The CDR3 DNA sequence: TGTGCCAGCAGCCAGGGGACTAGCGGCACAGATACGCAGTATTTT. Amino acids: CASSQGTSGTDTQYF. The complete variable domain, with remaining parts taken from reference TRBV7-3 and TRBJ2-3, reads GAGVSQTPSNKVTEKGKYVELRCDPISGHTALYWYRQSLGQGPEFLIYFQGTGAADDSGLPNDRFFAVRPEGSVSTLKIQRTERGDSAVYLCASSQGTSGTDTQYFGPGTRLTVL.

The V call is TRBV19, the J call TRBJ2-4, with D perhaps matching TRBD1 (5 bases). Germline values: CDR1 LNHDA, CDR2 SQIVND (reference sequence). The CDR3 sequence is 15 residues long. The V and J ends lost 1 base and 4 bases respectively, with 11 bases between them. The CDR3 reads CASSIVAGSKNIQYF. As DNA, the CDR3 is TGTGCCAGTAGTATAGTGGCAGGGTCTAAAAACATTCAGTACTTC.

V gene TRBV6-2 or TRBV6-3 combines with J gene TRBJ2-1; TRBD2 matches at 14 bases. Germline loops: CDR1 MNHEY, CDR2 SVGEGT. The V gene end was trimmed by 2 bases and the J gene end by 7 bases; junction bases not matched to a gene: 7. The CDR3 runs 17 residues. CDR3 DNA sequence: TGTGCCAGCAGTTACCATCTGGGGACTAGCGGGAGAAATGAGCAGTTCTTC. Translating gives CASSYHLGTSGRNEQFF.

The V call is TRBV28, the J call TRBJ1-2; TRBD1 matches 9 bases. CDR1 and CDR2 (germline): MDHEN, SYDVKM. Trimming cost V 8 bases and J 5 bases; bases outside gene matches: 9. The CDR3 is made up of 14 amino acids. Here the CDR3 DNA reads TGTGCCAGCGGGACCACAGGGGGCAAGTATGGCTACACCTTC. This gives the protein CASGTTGGKYGYTF.

The genes are TRBV7-2 and TRBJ2-3, with TRBD2 matching 9 bases. Unmatched junction bases numbered 4, after V lost 5 bases and J lost 1 base. This CDR3 contains 15 residues. Per the germline V gene, CDR1 is SGHTA and CDR2 is FQGNSA. The CDR3: CASSAGGPGTDTQYF. CDR3 sequence (DNA): TGTGCCAGCAGCGCGGGAGGGCCGGGCACAGATACGCAGTATTTT.

CDR3 sequence (DNA): TGTGCCAGCAGTTACTCGAACCGGGGGGCTAGCTATGGCTACACCTTC. It is translated as CASSYSNRGASYGYTF. This chain uses TRBV6-5 with TRBJ1-2, with a weak D call TRBD1 (6 bases). V shed 0 bases and J shed 4 bases, with 15 bases lying between them. The CDR3 is made up of 16 amino acids. Germline-derived CDR1 and CDR2 are MNHEY and SVGAGI.

The rearrangement links TRBV9 to TRBJ2-3; tentative D call: TRBD1 (6 bases). Trimming removed 3 bases at V and 2 bases at J, with 16 bases between. Germline CDR1 SGDLS, CDR2 YYNGEE. This CDR3 spans 16 amino acids. The CDR3 sequence: CASSARGRRNTDTQYF. The CDR3 DNA is TGTGCCAGCAGCGCCAGGGGTAGGAGGAACACAGATACGCAGTATTTT.

The V gene is TRBV18, the J gene TRBJ2-7, with D possibly matching TRBD2 (5 bases). With 8 bases removed from V and 1 base from J, the gap between germline ends came to 21 bases. The CDR3 covers 16 residues. Germline CDR1 KGHSH, CDR2 LQKENI. The CDR3 loop is CASHSEGSGGSYEQYV. CDR3 DNA: TGTGCCAGCCACTCCGAGGGATCGGGTGGGTCCTACGAGCAGTACGTC.

In this sample, this clone turned up once. This rearrangement joins TRBV11-2 to TRBJ1-4; TRBD1 matches 8 bases. J was trimmed by 9 bases and V by 3 bases; bases with no gene match: 6. Germline loops: CDR1 SGHAT, CDR2 FQNNGV. The CDR3 is 14 amino acids. CDR3 nucleotides: TGTGCCAGCAGCTTCGGCGGACAGGGAAAAAAACTGTTTTTT. Translation: CASSFGGQGKKLFF.

This chain connects TRBV9 to TRBJ1-3, with D unclear. The CDR3 is 17 amino acids. The V end was cut by 4 bases, the J end by 0 bases, with 17 bases between. CDR1 and CDR2 from the germline V gene are SGDLS and YYNGEE. CDR3 in amino acids: CASSSGAGTSSGNTIYF. The CDR3 DNA reads TGTGCCAGCAGCTCAGGTGCAGGAACATCCTCTGGAAACACCATATATTTT.

This chain connects TRBV30 to TRBJ2-3; 14 bases match TRBD2. This CDR3 has 15 amino acids. V gave up 2 bases and J gave up 6 bases; unmatched junction bases: 4. Germline lookup yields CDR1 GTSNPN and CDR2 SVGIG (reference sequence). The CDR3: CAWSLGLAGADTQYF. DNA of the CDR3: TGTGCCTGGAGTTTGGGACTAGCGGGAGCGGATACGCAGTATTTT.

The V call is TRBV19, the J call TRBJ2-3; a possible D gene is TRBD2 (7 bases). V was clipped by 4 bases and J by 0 bases, with 11 bases between them. The CDR3 has 15 amino acids. CDR1 is LNHDA and CDR2 is SQIVND in the germline V gene (reference sequence). CDR3 sequence reads: CASSTEGGSTDTQYF. CDR3 DNA: TGTGCCAGTAGTACGGAGGGGGGGAGCACAGATACGCAGTATTTT.

This CDR3 is CASSLQPGTGGENTEAFF. The CDR3 DNA reads TGTGCCAGCAGCCTCCAGCCCGGGACAGGGGGCGAGAACACTGAAGCTTTCTTT. V gene TRBV3-1 (or the pseudogene TRBV3-2) combines with J gene TRBJ1-1; 12 bases map to TRBD1. Trimming removed 4 bases from V and 1 base from J; junction bases left unmatched: 10. Germline lookup yields CDR1 LGHDT and CDR2 YNNKEL (reference sequence). The CDR3 is 18 residues long.

The V call is TRBV6-2 or TRBV6-3, the J call TRBJ2-7; 13 nucleotides agree with TRBD2. The CDR3 has 15 amino acids. Germline V gene sequence: CDR1 MNHEY, CDR2 SVGEGT. The ends lost 4 bases at V and 5 bases at J; junction bases unmatched: 5. For the CDR3, the DNA is TGTGCCAGCAGTTCACGACTAGCGGGAGGCCACGAGCAGTACGTC. Its translation: CASSSRLAGGHEQYV.

The rearrangement uses TRBV7-2 and TRBJ2-7; perhaps TRBD1 as D (5 bases). The V gene's germline CDR1 is SGHTA and CDR2 FQGNSA. The CDR3 is made up of 13 amino acids. V lost 2 bases and J 6 bases, leaving 11 bases between the germline ends. CDR3 sequence reads: CASSLLGAGEQYV. CDR3 coding DNA: TGTGCCAGCAGCTTATTAGGGGCAGGCGAGCAGTACGTC.

This clone showed up just a few times. The CDR3 loop is CASALSPQGPTNTGELFF. In DNA form, the CDR3 reads TGCGCCAGCGCACTCTCCCCGCAGGGGCCTACGAACACCGGGGAGCTGTTTTTT. This chain links TRBV5-1 with TRBJ2-2; maybe TRBD1 (6 bases). Per the germline V gene, CDR1 is SGHRS and CDR2 is YFSETQ. Trimming removed 7 bases from V and 0 bases from J, with 22 bases in between. This CDR3 contains 18 residues.